Sequencing of this T cell receptor (beta chain) was carried out in a study of cytomegalovirus exposure and HLA in healthy donors. The primer mix had 60 Vbeta and 13 Jbeta primers. Only in-frame clones appear in the TCRdb table, and some are missing; sequencing was by immunoSEQ multiplex PCR. The sample holds about 170,000 clones; almost 80% are singletons and the top ten take approximately 6%. This clone is a singleton in its sample. The germline gene is not matched at one end of the junction; a read error may be the cause. The CDR3 has 15 amino acids. Germline V gene lookup returns CDR1 GTSNPN and CDR2 SVGIG (reference sequence).

The sample taken for sequencing was PBMCs. This TCR came from a man aged 35-49 years in good health and CMV-seropositive. This rearrangement joins TRBV30 to TRBJ2-4, with TRBD2 matching over 7 bases. The CDR3 DNA reads as TGTGCCTGGAGCCCCCCGGGAGGATCCTCGAACAGTCAGTACTTC. Protein sequence: CAWSPPGGSSNSQYF.